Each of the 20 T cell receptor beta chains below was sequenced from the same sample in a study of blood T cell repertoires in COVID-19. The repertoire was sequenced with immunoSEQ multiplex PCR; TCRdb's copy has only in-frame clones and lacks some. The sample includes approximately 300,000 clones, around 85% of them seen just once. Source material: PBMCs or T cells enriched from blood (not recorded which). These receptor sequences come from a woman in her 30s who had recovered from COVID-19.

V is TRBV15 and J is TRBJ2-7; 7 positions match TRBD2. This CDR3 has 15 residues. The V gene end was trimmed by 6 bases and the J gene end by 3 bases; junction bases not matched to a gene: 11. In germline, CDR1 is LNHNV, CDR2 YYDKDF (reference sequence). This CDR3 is CATSREVGGSYEQYF. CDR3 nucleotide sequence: TGTGCCACCAGTCGAGAGGTAGGCGGGAGCTACGAGCAGTACTTC.

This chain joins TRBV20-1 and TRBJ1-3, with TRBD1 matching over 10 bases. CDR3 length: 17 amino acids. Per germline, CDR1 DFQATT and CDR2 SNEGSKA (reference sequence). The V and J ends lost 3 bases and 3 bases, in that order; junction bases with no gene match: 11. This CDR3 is CSASYLGTGVGGNTIYF. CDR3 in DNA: TGCAGTGCTAGTTATTTAGGGACAGGGGTGGGTGGAAACACCATATATTTT.

CDR3 DNA: TGTGCCACCCCCACTCTAGATCGCAATGAGCAGTTCTTC. Translation: CATPTLDRNEQFF. The V gene is TRBV2, the J gene TRBJ2-1; D gene uncertain. With 10 bases removed from V and 6 bases from J, the gap between germline ends came to 16 bases. The CDR3 is 13 amino acids. Germline assignment: CDR1 SNHLY and CDR2 FYNNEI.

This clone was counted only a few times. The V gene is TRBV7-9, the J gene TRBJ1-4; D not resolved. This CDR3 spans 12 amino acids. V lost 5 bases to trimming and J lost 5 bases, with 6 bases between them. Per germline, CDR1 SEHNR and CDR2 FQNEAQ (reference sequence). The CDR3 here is CASSPLNEKLFF. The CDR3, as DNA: TGTGCCAGCAGCCCCCTAAATGAAAAACTGTTTTTT.

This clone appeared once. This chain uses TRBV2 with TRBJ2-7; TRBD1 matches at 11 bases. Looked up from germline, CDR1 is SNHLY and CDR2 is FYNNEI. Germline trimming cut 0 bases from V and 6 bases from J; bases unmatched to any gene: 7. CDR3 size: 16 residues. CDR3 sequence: CASSEAVRGTGGEQYF. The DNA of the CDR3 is TGTGCCAGCAGTGAAGCGGTACGGGGGACAGGGGGCGAGCAGTACTTC.

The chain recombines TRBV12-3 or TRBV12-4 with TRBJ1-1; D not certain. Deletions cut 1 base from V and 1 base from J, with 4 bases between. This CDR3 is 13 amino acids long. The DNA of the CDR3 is TGTGCCAGCAGTTTAGTACAGAACACTGAAGCTTTCTTT. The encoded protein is CASSLVQNTEAFF.

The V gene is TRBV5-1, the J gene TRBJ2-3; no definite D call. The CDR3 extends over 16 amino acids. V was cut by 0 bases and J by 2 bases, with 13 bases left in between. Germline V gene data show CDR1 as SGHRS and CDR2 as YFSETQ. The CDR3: CASSLVTGIFTDTQYF. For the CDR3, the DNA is TGCGCCAGCAGCTTGGTTACGGGTATATTCACAGATACGCAGTATTTT.

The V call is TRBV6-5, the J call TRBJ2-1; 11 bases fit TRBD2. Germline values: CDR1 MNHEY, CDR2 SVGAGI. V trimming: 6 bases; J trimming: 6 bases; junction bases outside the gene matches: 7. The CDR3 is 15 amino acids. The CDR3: CASSLGTSGPNEQFF. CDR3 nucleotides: TGTGCCAGCAGCCTCGGGACTAGCGGCCCCAATGAGCAGTTCTTC.

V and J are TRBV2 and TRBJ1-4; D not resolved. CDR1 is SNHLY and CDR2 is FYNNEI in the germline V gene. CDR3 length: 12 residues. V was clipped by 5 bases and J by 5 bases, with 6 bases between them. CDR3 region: CASSRWNEKLFF. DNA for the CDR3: TGTGCCAGCAGTCGGTGGAATGAAAAACTGTTTTTT.

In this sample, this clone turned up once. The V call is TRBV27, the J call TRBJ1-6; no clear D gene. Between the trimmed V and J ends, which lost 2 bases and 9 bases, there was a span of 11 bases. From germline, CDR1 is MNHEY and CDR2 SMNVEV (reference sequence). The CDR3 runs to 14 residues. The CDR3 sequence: CASSLSRLGSPLHF. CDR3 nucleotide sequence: TGTGCCAGCAGTTTAAGCAGGTTAGGTTCACCCCTCCACTTT.

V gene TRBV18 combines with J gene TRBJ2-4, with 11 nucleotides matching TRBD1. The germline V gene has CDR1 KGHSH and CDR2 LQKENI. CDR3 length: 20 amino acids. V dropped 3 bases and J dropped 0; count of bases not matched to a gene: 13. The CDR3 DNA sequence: TGTGCCAGCTCACCTTTTTCCAGGACAGGGGGCATCGGAGCCAAAAACATTCAGTACTTC. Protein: CASSPFSRTGGIGAKNIQYF.

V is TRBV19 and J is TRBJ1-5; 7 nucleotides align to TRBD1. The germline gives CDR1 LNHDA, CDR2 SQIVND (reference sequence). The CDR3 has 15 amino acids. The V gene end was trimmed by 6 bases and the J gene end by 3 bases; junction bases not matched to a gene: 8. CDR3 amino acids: CASRRDRDPNQPQHF. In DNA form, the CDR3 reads TGTGCCAGTAGGCGAGACAGGGACCCCAATCAGCCCCAGCATTTT.

In DNA, the CDR3 is TGTGCCACCAGTGATTGGGGCTCTGAAGCTTTCTTT. It codes for CATSDWGSEAFF. This rearrangement joins TRBV24-1 to TRBJ1-1, with D possibly TRBD1 on 5 matching bases. Germline V gives CDR1 KGHDR, CDR2 SFDVKD. This CDR3 has 12 amino acids. The V gene lost 2 bases and the J gene lost 6 bases, with 6 bases spanning the gap.

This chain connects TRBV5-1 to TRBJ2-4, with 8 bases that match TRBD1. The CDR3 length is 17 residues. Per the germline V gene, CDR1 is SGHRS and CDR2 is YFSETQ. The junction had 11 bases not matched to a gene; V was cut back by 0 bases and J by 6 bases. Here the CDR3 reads CASSLGDFAGQGNIQYF. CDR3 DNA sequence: TGCGCCAGCAGCTTGGGAGACTTCGCCGGACAGGGAAACATTCAGTACTTC.

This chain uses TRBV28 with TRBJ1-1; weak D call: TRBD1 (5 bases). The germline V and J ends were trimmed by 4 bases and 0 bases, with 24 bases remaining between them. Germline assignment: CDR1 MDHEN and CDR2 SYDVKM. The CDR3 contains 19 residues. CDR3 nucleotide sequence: TGTGCCAGCAGTTCCCCCGTGACAGCCCAAAGATCCTTGAACACTGAAGCTTTCTTT. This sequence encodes CASSSPVTAQRSLNTEAFF.

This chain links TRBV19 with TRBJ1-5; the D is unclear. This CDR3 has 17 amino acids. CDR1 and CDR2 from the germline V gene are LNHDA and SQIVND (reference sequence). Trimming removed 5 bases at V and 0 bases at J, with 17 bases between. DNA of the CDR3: TGTGCCAGTAGTCCACAATACCGGGAGACTAGCAATCAGCCCCAGCATTTT. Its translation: CASSPQYRETSNQPQHF.

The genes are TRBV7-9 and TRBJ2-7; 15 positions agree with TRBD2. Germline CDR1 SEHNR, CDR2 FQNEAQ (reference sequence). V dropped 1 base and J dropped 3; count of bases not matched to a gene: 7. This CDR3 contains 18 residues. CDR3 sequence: CASSLGGLAGGLSYEQYF. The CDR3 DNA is TGTGCCAGCAGCTTAGGGGGACTAGCGGGAGGCCTCAGCTACGAGCAGTACTTC. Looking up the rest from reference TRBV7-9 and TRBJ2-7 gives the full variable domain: DTGVSQNPRHKITKRGQNVTFRCDPISEHNRLYWYRQTLGQGPEFLTYFQNEAQLEKSRLLSDRFSAERPKGSFSTLEIQRTEQGDSAMYLCASSLGGLAGGLSYEQYFGPGTRLTVT.

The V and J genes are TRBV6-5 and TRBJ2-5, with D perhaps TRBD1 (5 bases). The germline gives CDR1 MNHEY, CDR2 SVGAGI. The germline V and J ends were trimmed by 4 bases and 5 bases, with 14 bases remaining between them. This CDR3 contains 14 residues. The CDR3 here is CASSFSTDTETQYF. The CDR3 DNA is TGTGCCAGCAGTTTTTCGACAGATACTGAGACCCAGTACTTC.

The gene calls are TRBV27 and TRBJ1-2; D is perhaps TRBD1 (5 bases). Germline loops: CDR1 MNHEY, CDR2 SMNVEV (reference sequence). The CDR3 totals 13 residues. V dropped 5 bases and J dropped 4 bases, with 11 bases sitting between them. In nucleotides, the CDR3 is TGTGCCAGCAGTCCAGGACATGGCTATGGCTACACCTTC. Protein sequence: CASSPGHGYGYTF.

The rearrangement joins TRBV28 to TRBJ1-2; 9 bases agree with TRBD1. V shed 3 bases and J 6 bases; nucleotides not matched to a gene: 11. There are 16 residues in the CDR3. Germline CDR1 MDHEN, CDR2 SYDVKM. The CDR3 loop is CASSFTGTGRIDGYTF. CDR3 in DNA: TGTGCCAGCAGTTTCACAGGGACAGGGCGCATCGATGGCTACACCTTC.